Sequencing of this T cell receptor beta chain was carried out in a study of monozygotic twins with inflammatory bowel disease. Study conclusions and caveats: Whether twins were concordant or discordant made no difference to repertoire similarity, possibly from limited power. Discrimination among different T cell subtypes was not achievable.

About this clonotype: No antigen is known for it.

This CDR3 has 14 residues. In germline, CDR1 is SEHNR, CDR2 FQNEAQ (reference sequence). From the 5' RACE reads, TCRdb lists one entry per CDR3 protein and no DNA. The sample's table shows a few hundred thousand distinct CDR3 sequences. Sequenced: blood. The chain joins TRBV7-9 to TRBJ2-2. The clonotype was recovered from a human donor with ulcerative colitis or Crohn's disease, or a healthy co-twin of an affected twin (not recorded which). The CDR3 protein is CASSLTTYTGELFF.